This T cell receptor beta chain was profiled in a study of T cell responses to AZD1222 COVID-19 vaccine. Looking at the study overall: Second-dose intervals of approximately 4 or approximately 12 weeks were pooled. General study points: White British donors predominated, females outnumbered males, and clonal diversity was possibly underestimated.

The repertoire was sequenced with immunoSEQ multiplex PCR; TCRdb's copy has only in-frame clones and lacks some. The sample comprises around 160,000 clones, about 93% of which are singletons, and around 5.5% rests with the top ten. The germline V gene has CDR1 SGHTA and CDR2 FQGNSA. This CDR3 is built from 13 residues. V gave up 2 bases and J gave up 5 bases, with 7 bases separating them. A note on this clone: Its antigen is unidentified.

The sample in question was peripheral blood, obtained on day 0 of AZD1222 vaccination. J is TRBJ1-5 and V is TRBV7-2; tentative D call: TRBD1 (6 bases). The clonotype was recovered from an adult in good health. The CDR3 DNA sequence: TGTGCCAGCAGCTTAAACAGGGATCAGCCCCAGCATTTT. Translated: CASSLNRDQPQHF.